This TCR beta chain is drawn from a study of tumor and adjacent non-tumor tissue in lung cancer. Study-level points and caveats: Top 100 clones took a larger repertoire share in normal lung.

This sample's RNA came from whole unsorted tissue. More than 3 cm separated this lung sample from the edge of the tumor. TCRbeta libraries were built with three rounds of nested PCR, modified from ARM-PCR. TCRdb fed the multiplex PCR reads into MiXCR, producing one record per CDR3 protein. Of 80,000 to 130,000 distinct CDR3 sequences in the sample, 55% to 65% are singletons; the top ten hold around 19%. Comment on this clonotype: Its specificity is unknown. The junction and the germline gene differ at one end; a read error may be behind it.

The CDR3 is made up of 15 amino acids. CDR1 and CDR2 from the germline V gene are SGHTA and FQGTGA. This rearrangement joins TRBV7-3 to TRBJ2-5, with D possibly being TRBD2 (5 bases). Sample: distant non-tumor lung tissue. The sequence was collected from a man aged 25 to 40 with non-small cell lung cancer. The CDR3 here is CTSGLTPTTSETQYF. The CDR3 nucleotides read TGTACCAGCGGTTTAACGCCGACCACGTCAGAGACCCAGTACTTT.